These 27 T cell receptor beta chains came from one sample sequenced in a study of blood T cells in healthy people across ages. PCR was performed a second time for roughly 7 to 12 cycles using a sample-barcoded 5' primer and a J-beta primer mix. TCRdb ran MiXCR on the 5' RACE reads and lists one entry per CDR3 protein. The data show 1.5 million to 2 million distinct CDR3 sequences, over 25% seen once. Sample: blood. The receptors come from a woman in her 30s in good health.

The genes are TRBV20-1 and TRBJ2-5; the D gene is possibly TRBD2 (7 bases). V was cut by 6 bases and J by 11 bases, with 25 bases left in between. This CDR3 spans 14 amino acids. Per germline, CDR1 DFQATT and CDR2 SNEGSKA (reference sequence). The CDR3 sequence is CSARGGGPGKEQYF. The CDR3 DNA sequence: TGCAGTGCCAGGGGCGGGGGTCCCGGAAAGGAGCAGTACTTC.

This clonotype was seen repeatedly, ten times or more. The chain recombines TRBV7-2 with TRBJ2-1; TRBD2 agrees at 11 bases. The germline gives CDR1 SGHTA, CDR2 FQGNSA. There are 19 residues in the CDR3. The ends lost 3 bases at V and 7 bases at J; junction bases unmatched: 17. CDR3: CASSFGIAGGGEGRNEQFF. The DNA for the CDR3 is TGTGCCAGCAGCTTTGGGATAGCGGGAGGGGGAGAGGGTCGAAATGAGCAGTTCTTC.

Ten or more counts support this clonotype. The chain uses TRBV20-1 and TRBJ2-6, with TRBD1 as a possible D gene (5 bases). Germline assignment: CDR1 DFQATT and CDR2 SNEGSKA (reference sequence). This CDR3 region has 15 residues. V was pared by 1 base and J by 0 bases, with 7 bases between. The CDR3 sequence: CSARVQGSGANVLTF. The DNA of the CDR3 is TGCAGTGCTAGAGTCCAGGGCTCTGGGGCCAACGTCCTGACTTTC.

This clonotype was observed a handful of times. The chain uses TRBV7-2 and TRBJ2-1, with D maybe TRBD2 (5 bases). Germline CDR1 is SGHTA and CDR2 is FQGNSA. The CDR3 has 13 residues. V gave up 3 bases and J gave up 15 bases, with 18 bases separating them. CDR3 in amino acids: CASSFSELQGPFF. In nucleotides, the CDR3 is TGTGCCAGCAGCTTTAGCGAGCTCCAAGGTCCGTTCTTC.

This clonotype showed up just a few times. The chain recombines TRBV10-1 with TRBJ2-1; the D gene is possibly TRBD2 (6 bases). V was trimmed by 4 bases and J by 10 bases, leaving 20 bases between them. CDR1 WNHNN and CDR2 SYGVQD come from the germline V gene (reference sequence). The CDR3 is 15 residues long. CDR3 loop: CASSVRDPRGWEQFF. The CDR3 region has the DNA TGCGCCAGCAGTGTGCGGGACCCCAGAGGATGGGAGCAGTTCTTC.

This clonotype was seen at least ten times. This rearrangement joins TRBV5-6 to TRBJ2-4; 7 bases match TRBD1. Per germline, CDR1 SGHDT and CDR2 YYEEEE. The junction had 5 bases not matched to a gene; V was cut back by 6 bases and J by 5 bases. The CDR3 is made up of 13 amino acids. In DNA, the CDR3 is TGTGCCAGCACCTTCGGGACAGAAAACATTCAGTACTTC. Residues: CASTFGTENIQYF.

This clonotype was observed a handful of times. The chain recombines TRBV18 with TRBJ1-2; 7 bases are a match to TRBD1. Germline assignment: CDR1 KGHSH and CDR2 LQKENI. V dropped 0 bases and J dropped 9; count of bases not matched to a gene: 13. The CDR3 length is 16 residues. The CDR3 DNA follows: TGTGCCAGCTCACCACCATTGTACACAGGGGAGGATAGCTACACCTTC. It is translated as CASSPPLYTGEDSYTF.

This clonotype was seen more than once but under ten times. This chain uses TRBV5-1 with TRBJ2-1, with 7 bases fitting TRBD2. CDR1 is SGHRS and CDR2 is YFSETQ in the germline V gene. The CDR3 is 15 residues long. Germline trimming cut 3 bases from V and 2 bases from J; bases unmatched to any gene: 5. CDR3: CASSWSGATYNEQFF. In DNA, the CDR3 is TGCGCCAGCAGCTGGAGCGGGGCTACCTACAATGAGCAGTTCTTC.

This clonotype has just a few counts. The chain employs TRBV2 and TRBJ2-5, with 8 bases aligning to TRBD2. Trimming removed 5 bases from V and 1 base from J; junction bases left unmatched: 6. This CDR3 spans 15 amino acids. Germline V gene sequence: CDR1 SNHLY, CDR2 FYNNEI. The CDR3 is CASSQSGGPQETQYF. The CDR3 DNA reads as TGTGCCAGCAGTCAAAGCGGGGGACCCCAAGAGACCCAGTACTTC.

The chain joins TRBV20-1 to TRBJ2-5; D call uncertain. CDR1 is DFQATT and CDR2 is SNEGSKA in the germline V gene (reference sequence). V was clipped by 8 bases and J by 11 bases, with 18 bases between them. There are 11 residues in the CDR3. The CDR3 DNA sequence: TGCAGTACCCCCGAATACAATGAGCAGTACTTC. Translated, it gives CSTPEYNEQYF.

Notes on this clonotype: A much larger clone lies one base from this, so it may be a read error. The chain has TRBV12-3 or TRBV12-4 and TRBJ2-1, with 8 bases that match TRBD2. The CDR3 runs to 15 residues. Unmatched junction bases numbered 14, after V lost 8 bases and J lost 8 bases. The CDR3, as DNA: TGTGCCAGCGGGGCTAGCGGGCTATGCGCGCATGAGCAGTTCTTC. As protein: CASGASGLCAHEQFF.

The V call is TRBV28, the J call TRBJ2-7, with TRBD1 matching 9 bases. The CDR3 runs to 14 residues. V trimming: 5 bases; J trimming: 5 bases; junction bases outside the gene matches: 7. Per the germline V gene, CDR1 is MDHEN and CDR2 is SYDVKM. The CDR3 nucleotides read TGTGCCAGCAGTACCGGGACAGGGCCAAACGAGCAGTACTTC. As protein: CASSTGTGPNEQYF.

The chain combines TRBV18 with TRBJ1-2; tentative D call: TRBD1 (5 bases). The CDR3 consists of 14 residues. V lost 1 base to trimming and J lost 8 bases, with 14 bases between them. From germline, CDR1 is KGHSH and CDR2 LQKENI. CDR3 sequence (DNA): TGTGCCAGCTCACCACGGCAGGGAGAACGGGGCTACACCTTC. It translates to CASSPRQGERGYTF. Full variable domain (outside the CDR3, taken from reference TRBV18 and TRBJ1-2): NAGVMQNPRHLVRRRGQEARLRCSPMKGHSHVYWYRQLPEEGLKFMVYLQKENIIDESGMPKERFSAEFPKEGPSILRIQQVVRGDSAAYFCASSPRQGERGYTFGSGTRLTVV.

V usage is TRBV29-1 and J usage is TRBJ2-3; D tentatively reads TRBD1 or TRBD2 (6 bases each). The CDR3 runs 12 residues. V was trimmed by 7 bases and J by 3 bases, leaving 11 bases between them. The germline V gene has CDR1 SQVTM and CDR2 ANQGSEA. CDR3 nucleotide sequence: TGCAGCGAGGGGGGAGGAACAGATACGCAGTATTTT. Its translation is CSEGGGTDTQYF.

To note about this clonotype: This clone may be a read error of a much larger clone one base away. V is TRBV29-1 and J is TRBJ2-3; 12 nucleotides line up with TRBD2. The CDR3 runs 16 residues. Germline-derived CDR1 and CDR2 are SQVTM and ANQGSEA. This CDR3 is CSVGPPTSGGTDAQYF. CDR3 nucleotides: TGCAGCGTTGGCCCCCCGACTAGCGGGGGAACAGATGCGCAGTATTTT.

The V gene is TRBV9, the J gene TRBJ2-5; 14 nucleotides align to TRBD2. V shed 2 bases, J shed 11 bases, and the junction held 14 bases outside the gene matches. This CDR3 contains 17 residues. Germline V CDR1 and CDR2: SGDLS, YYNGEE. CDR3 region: CASSVGGLAGGRDEQYF. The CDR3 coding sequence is TGTGCCAGCAGCGTGGGCGGACTAGCGGGGGGCCGGGATGAGCAGTACTTC.

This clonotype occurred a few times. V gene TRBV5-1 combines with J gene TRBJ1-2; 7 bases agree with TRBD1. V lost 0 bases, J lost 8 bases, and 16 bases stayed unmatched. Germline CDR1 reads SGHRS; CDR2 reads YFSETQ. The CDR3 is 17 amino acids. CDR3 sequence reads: CASSLALEQGVSGGYTF. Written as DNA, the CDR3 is TGCGCCAGCAGCTTGGCCTTGGAGCAGGGGGTGTCTGGCGGCTACACCTTC.

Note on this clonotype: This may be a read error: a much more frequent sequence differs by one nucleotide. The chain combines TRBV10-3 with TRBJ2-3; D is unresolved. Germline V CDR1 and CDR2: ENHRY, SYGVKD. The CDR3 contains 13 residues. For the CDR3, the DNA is TGTGCCATCGGTGAGCCCCCTCTAGATACGCAGTATTTT. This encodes CAIGEPPLDTQYF.

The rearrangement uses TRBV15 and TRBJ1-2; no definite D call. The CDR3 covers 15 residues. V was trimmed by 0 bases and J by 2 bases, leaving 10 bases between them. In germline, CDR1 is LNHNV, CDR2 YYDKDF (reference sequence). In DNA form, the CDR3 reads TGTGCCACCAGCAGAGATTCCCGAGAGAACTATGGCTACACCTTC. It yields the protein CATSRDSRENYGYTF.

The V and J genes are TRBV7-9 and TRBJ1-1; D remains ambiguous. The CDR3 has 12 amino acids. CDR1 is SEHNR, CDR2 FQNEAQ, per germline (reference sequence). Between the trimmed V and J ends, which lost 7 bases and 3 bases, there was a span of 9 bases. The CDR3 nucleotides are TGTGCCAGCACCCGTACATACACTGAAGCTTTCTTT. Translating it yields CASTRTYTEAFF.

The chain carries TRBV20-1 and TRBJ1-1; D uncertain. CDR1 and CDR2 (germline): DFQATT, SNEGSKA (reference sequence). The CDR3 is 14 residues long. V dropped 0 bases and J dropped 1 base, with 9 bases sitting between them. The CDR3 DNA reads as TGCAGTGCTAGAGATGGCACCCAGAACACTGAAGCTTTCTTT. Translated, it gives CSARDGTQNTEAFF.

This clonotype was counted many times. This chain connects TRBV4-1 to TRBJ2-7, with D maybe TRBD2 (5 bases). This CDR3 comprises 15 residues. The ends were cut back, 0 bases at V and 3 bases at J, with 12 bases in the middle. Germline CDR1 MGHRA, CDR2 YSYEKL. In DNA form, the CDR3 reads TGCGCCAGCAGCCAAGATGGTTCTAGCTACTACGAGCAGTACTTC. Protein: CASSQDGSSYYEQYF.

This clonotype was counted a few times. The CDR3 nucleotides read TGTGCCAGCAGCACTCGACAGGGGCCGGTGCAAGAGACCCAGTACTTC. Protein sequence: CASSTRQGPVQETQYF. The gene calls are TRBV21-1 and TRBJ2-5; the table's D call, TRBD1, has no DNA check behind it. TRBV21-1 is a recognized pseudogene. The CDR3 length is 16 residues.

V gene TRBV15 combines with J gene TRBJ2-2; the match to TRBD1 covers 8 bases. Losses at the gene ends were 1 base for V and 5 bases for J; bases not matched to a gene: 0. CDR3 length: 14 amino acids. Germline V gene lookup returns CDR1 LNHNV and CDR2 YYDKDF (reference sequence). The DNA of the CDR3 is TGTGCCACCAGCAGAGGACAGGGGACCGGGGAGCTGTTTTTT. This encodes CATSRGQGTGELFF.

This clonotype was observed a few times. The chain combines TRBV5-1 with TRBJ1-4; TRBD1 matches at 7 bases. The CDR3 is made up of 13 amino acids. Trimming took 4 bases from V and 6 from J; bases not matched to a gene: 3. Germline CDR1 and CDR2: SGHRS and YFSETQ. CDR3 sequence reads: CASSRDSYEKLFF. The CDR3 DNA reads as TGCGCCAGCAGCCGGGACAGCTATGAAAAACTGTTTTTT.

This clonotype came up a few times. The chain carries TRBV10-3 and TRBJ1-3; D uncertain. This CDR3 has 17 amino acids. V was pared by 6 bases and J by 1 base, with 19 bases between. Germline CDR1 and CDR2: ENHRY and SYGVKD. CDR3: CAIRERTGSRSGNTIYF. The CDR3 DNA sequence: TGTGCCATCAGGGAACGGACCGGGTCGAGATCTGGAAACACCATATATTTT.

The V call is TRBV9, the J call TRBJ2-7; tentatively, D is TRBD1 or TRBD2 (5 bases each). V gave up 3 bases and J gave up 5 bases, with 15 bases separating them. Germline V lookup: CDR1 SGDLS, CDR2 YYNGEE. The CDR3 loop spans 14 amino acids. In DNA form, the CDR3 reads TGTGCCAGCAGCGGAGGGGCTGGTCGCCACGAGCAGTACTTC. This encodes CASSGGAGRHEQYF.